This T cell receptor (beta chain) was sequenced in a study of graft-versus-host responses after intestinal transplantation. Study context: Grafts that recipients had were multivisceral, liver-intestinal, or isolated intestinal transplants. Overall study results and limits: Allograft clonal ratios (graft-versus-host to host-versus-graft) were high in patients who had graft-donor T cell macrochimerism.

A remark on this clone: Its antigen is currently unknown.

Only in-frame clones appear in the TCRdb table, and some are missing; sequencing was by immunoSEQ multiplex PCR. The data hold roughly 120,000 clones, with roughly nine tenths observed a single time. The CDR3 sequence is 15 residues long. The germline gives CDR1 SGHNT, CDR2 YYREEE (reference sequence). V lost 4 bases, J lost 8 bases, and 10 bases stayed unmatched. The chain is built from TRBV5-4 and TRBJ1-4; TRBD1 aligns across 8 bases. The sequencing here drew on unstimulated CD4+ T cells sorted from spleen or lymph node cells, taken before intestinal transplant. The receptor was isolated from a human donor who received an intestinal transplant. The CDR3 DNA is TGTGCCAGCAGCCTAGACAGGGGAGGGCACGAAAAACTGTTTTTT. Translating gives CASSLDRGGHEKLFF.